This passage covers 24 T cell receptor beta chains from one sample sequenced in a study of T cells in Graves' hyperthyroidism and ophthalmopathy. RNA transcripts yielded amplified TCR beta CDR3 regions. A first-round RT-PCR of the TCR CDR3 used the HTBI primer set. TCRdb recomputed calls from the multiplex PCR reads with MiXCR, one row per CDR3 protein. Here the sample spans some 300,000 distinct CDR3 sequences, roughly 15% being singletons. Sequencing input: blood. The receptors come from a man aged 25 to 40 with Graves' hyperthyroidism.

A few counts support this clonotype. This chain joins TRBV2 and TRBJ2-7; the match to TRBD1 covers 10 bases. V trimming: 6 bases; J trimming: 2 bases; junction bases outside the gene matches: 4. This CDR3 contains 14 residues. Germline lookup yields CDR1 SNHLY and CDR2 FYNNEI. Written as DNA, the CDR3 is TGTGCCAGCAGAGACAGGGGGCTGACCTACGAGCAGTACTTC. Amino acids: CASRDRGLTYEQYF.

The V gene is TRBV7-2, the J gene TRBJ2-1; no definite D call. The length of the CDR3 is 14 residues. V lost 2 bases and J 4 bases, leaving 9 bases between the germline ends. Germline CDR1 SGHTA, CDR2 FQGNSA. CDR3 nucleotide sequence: TGTGCCAGCAGCTTAATCGCCGGGTACAATGAGCAGTTCTTC. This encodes CASSLIAGYNEQFF.

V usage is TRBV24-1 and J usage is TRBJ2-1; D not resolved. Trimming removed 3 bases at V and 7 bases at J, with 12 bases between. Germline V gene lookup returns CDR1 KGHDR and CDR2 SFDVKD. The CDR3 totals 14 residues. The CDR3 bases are TGTGCCACCAGTGATCCCCCGACTGGGAATGAGCAGTTCTTC. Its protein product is CATSDPPTGNEQFF.

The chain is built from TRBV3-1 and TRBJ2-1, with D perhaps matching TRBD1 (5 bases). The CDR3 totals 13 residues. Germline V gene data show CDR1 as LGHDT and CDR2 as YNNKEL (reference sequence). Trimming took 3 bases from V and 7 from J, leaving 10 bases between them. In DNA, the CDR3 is TGTGCCAGCAGCCAGGGGCCGGATAATGAGCAGTTCTTC. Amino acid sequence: CASSQGPDNEQFF.

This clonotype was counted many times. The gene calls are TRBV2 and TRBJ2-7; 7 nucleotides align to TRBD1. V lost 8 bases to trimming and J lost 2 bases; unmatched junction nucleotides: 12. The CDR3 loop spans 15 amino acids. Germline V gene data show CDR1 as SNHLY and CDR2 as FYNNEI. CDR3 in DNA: TGTGCCAGCCCCGCCATAAACAGGGGTCCCTACGAGCAGTACTTC. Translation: CASPAINRGPYEQYF.

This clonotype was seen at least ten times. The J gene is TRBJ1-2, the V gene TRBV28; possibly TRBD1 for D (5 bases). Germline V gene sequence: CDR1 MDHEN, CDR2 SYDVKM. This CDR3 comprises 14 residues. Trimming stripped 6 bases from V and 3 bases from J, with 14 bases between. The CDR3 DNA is TGTGCCAGCAGGGGACCTGGAACCTACTATGGCTACACCTTC. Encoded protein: CASRGPGTYYGYTF.

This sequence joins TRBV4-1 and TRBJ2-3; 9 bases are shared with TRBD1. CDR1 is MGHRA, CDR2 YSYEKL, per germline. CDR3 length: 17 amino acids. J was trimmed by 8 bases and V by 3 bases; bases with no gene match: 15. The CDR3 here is CASSQAGGGTGRGTQYF. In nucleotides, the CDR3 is TGCGCCAGCAGCCAGGCTGGTGGGGGGACAGGGAGAGGTACGCAGTATTTT.

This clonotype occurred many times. The CDR3 loop is CASTNSWTSGRAGDTGELFF. CDR3 DNA: TGTGCCAGCACCAACTCATGGACTAGCGGGAGGGCCGGGGACACCGGGGAGCTGTTTTTT. V and J are TRBV28 and TRBJ2-2, with 15 bases aligning to TRBD2. The CDR3 is 20 residues long. Trimming removed 7 bases from V and 3 bases from J; junction bases left unmatched: 15. Germline V gene sequence: CDR1 MDHEN, CDR2 SYDVKM.

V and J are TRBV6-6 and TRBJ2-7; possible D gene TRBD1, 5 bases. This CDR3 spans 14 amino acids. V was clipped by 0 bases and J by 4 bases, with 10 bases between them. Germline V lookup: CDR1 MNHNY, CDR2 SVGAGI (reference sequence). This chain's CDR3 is CASSYSPGLYEQYF. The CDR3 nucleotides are TGTGCCAGCAGTTACTCGCCAGGGCTATACGAGCAGTACTTC.

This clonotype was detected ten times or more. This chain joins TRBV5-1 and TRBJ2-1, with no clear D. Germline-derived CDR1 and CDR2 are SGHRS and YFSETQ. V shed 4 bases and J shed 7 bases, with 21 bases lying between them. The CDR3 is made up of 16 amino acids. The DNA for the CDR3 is TGCGCCAGCAGCATACCAAGGGTGGCGAGTCTTAATGAGCAGTTCTTC. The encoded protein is CASSIPRVASLNEQFF.

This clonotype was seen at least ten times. This chain's CDR3 is CASSSGQGVNEKLFF. In nucleotides, the CDR3 is TGTGCCAGCAGCTCCGGGCAGGGAGTTAATGAAAAACTGTTTTTT. The chain carries TRBV7-9 and TRBJ1-4; tentative D call: TRBD1 (5 bases). Germline V lookup: CDR1 SEHNR, CDR2 FQNEAQ (reference sequence). The CDR3 loop spans 15 amino acids. The V end was cut by 4 bases, the J end by 4 bases, with 13 bases between.

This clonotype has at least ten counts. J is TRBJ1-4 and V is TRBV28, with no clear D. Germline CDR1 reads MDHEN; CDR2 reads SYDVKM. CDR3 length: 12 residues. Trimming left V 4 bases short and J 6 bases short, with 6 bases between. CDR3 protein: CASSYSHEKLFF. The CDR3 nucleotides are TGTGCCAGCAGTTATTCCCATGAAAAACTGTTTTTT.

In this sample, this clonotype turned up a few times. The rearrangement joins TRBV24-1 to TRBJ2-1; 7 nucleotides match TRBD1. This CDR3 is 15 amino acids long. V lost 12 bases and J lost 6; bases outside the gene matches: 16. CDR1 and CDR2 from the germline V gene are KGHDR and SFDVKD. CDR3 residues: CARSRFWGQSNEQFF. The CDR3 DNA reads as TGTGCCCGATCCCGGTTTTGGGGACAGAGCAATGAGCAGTTCTTC.

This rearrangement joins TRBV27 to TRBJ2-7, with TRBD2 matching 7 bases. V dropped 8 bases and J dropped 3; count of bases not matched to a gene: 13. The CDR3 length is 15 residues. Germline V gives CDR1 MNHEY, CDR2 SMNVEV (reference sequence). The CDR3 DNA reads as TGTGCCAGCTCCCCCCTTGGGGGAGGGAACTACGAGCAGTACTTC. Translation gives CASSPLGGGNYEQYF.

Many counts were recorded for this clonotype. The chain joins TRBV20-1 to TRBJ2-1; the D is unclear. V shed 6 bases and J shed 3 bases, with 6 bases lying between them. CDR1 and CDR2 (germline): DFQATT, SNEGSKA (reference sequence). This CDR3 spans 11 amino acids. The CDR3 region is CSAEDYNEQFF. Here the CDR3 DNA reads TGCAGTGCCGAGGACTACAATGAGCAGTTCTTC.

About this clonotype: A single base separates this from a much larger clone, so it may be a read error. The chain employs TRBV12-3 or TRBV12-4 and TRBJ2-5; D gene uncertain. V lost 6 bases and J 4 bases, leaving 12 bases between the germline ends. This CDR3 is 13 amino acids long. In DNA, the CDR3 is TGTGCCAGCAGCTGCGGAGTGGGAGAGACCCAGTACTTC. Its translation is CASSCGVGETQYF.

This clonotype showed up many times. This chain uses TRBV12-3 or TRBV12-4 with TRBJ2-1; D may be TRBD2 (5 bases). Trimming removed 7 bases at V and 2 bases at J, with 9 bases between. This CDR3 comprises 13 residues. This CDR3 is CASTPGTYNEQFF. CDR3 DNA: TGTGCCAGCACCCCGGGAACCTACAATGAGCAGTTCTTC.

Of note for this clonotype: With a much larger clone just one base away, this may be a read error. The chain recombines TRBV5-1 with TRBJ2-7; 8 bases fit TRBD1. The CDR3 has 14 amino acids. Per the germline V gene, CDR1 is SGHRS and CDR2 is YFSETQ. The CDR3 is CASSPGQGLYEQCF. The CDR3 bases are TGCGCCAGCAGCCCCGGACAGGGACTCTACGAGCAGTGCTTC.

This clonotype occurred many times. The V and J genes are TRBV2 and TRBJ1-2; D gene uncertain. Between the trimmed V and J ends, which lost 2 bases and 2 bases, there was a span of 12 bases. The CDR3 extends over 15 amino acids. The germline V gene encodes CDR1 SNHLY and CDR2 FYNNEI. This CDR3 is CASSESELPNYGYTF. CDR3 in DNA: TGTGCCAGCAGTGAAAGCGAGTTACCAAACTATGGCTACACCTTC. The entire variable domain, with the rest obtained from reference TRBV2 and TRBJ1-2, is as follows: EPEVTQTPSHQVTQMGQEVILRCVPISNHLYFYWYRQILGQKVEFLVSFYNNEISEKSEIFDDQFSVERPDGSNFTLKIRSTKLEDSAMYFCASSESELPNYGYTFGSGTRLTVV.

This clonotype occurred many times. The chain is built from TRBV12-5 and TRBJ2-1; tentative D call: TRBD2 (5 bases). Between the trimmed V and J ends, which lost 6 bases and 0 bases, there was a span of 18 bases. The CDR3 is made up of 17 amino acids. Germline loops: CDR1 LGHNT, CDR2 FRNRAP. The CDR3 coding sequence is TGTGCTAGTGGCTTCGACTACGAACACCGCTCCTACAATGAGCAGTTCTTC. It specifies CASGFDYEHRSYNEQFF.

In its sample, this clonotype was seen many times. CDR3 region: CASSLAHAEYEQFF. The CDR3 DNA is TGCGCCAGCAGCTTGGCCCACGCCGAGTATGAGCAGTTCTTC. The rearrangement joins TRBV5-1 to TRBJ2-1; D unresolved. Trimming took 0 bases from V and 8 from J, leaving 12 bases between them. Per the germline V gene, CDR1 is SGHRS and CDR2 is YFSETQ. CDR3 length: 14 amino acids.

The CDR3 loop reads CASSLSGGDTGELFF. Written as DNA, the CDR3 is TGCGCCAGCAGCTTATCAGGTGGTGACACCGGGGAGCTGTTTTTT. The chain couples TRBV5-1 to TRBJ2-2; D gene uncertain. Trimming shortened V by 2 bases and J by 3 bases, and 11 bases separated the two germline ends. The CDR3 runs to 15 residues. Per the germline V gene, CDR1 is SGHRS and CDR2 is YFSETQ.

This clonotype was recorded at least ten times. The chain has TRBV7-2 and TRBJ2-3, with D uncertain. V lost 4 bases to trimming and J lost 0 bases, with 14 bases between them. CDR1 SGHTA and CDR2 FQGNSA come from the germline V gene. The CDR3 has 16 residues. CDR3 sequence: CASSSPYGSSTDTQYF. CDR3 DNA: TGTGCCAGCAGCTCCCCTTACGGGTCGAGCACAGATACGCAGTATTTT.

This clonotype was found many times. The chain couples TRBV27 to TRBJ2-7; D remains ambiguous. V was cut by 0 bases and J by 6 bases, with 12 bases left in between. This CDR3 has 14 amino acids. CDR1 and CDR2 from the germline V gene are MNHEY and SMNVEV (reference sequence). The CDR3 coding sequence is TGTGCCAGCAGTTTATCGTGGCAGACCTTCGAGCAGTACTTC. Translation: CASSLSWQTFEQYF.